This T cell receptor beta chain was documented in a study of PD-1 blockade in classical Hodgkin lymphoma. Study in general: The nivolumab dose that patients received was 3 mg/kg, given intravenously every 2 weeks.

Stated time point: cycle 4 day 1 (C4D1), after more than five weeks of nivolumab. Exposure to brentuximab vedotin varied, and each patient had relapsed following autologous stem cell transplantation. This clone was counted between two and nine times. Its target is unknown. Whole-study results and caveats: Undefined causes, possibly disease activity or prior therapy, underlie the repertoire differences. Baseline diversity resembling that of newly diagnosed patients was seen in complete responders.

Only in-frame clones appear in the TCRdb table, and some are missing; sequencing was by immunoSEQ multiplex PCR. Counted here are roughly 20,000 clones, over 75% occurring once; the ten biggest clones make up around 40%. CDR3 size: 13 residues. The germline CDR1 and CDR2 sequences are KGHSH and LQKENI. Deletions cut 6 bases from V and 5 bases from J, with 14 bases between. The rearrangement links TRBV18 to TRBJ2-7; a weak D match, TRBD2 (5 bases). The clonotype originates from a human donor with classical Hodgkin lymphoma. The material sequenced was peripheral blood mononuclear cells (PBMCs), taken before the fourth cycle of nivolumab. DNA for the CDR3: TGTGCCAGCTCCGCCGGGGATAAGAACGAGCAGTACTTC. This encodes CASSAGDKNEQYF.